One sample yielded the 27 T cell receptor beta chains listed below, sequenced in a study of control samples from healthy donors and cancer patients. Clones were sequenced by immunoSEQ multiplex PCR, and TCRdb holds only the in-frame ones, with some missing. The sample contains about 120,000 clones, about 94% of which appear only once. Material: blood. These receptors were collected from a young man in good health.

The chain joins TRBV27 to TRBJ2-7; a weak D match, TRBD1 (6 bases). Per germline, CDR1 MNHEY and CDR2 SMNVEV (reference sequence). This CDR3 is 13 amino acids long. Trimming stripped 6 bases from V and 3 bases from J, with 12 bases between. CDR3 sequence reads: CASSPTGFYEQYF. The CDR3 bases are TGTGCCAGCAGCCCGACAGGATTCTACGAGCAGTACTTC.

The CDR3 DNA is TGTGCCAGCAGCCAAGAAAAGGGGGCAGGCTATGGCTACACCTTC. Its protein product is CASSQEKGAGYGYTF. The rearrangement uses TRBV4-2 and TRBJ1-2; 7 positions agree with TRBD1. The CDR3 is 15 amino acids. Germline lookup yields CDR1 LGHNA and CDR2 YNFKEQ. The V gene end was trimmed by 0 bases and the J gene end by 4 bases; junction bases not matched to a gene: 5.

The V and J genes are TRBV9 and TRBJ2-2; D is perhaps TRBD1 (6 bases). The CDR3 covers 17 residues. The V end lost 4 bases, the J end lost 0 bases, and 16 bases lay between the germline ends. The germline gives CDR1 SGDLS, CDR2 YYNGEE. CDR3 bases: TGTGCCAGCAGCCAATCGAGACAGGACGCGAACACCGGGGAGCTGTTTTTT. It is translated as CASSQSRQDANTGELFF.

The chain uses TRBV6-6 and TRBJ1-4, with D possibly matching TRBD1 (6 bases). This CDR3 spans 16 amino acids. The germline CDR1 and CDR2 sequences are MNHNY and SVGAGI (reference sequence). Deletions cut 7 bases from V and 6 bases from J, with 21 bases between. The CDR3 region has the DNA TGTGCCAGCACCACGAACCCGACAGGTCTTTATGAAAAACTGTTTTTT. This codes for CASTTNPTGLYEKLFF.

CDR3 sequence (DNA): TGTGCCAGTAAGCCCCAGAGGGGATCTGATGGCTACACCTTC. Protein sequence: CASKPQRGSDGYTF. The chain is built from TRBV19 and TRBJ1-2; maybe TRBD1 (5 bases). Germline CDR1 is LNHDA and CDR2 is SQIVND (reference sequence). The CDR3 runs 14 residues. The V end lost 7 bases, the J end lost 6 bases, and 18 bases lay between the germline ends.

Only one count was recorded for this clone. This chain uses TRBV5-1 with TRBJ1-1; D gene unclear. The germline V gene has CDR1 SGHRS and CDR2 YFSETQ. This CDR3 contains 15 residues. Trimming cost V 0 bases and J 6 bases, with 15 bases left between them. CDR3 residues: CASSLEGSLGPEAFF. In DNA, the CDR3 is TGCGCCAGCAGCTTGGAGGGCTCCTTAGGACCTGAAGCTTTCTTT.

This clone showed up just a few times. V usage is TRBV7-9 and J usage is TRBJ2-3; D may correspond to TRBD1 or TRBD2 (5 bases each). V lost 4 bases and J 5 bases, leaving 13 bases between the germline ends. The CDR3 length is 14 residues. Germline V lookup: CDR1 SEHNR, CDR2 FQNEAQ (reference sequence). The CDR3 loop is CASSSRDALDTQYF. DNA of the CDR3: TGTGCCAGCAGCTCCCGGGACGCCCTAGATACGCAGTATTTT. Combining the CDR3 with reference TRBV7-9 and TRBJ2-3 gives the whole variable domain DTGVSQNPRHKITKRGQNVTFRCDPISEHNRLYWYRQTLGQGPEFLTYFQNEAQLEKSRLLSDRFSAERPKGSFSTLEIQRTEQGDSAMYLCASSSRDALDTQYFGPGTRLTVL.

The V and J genes are TRBV7-9 and TRBJ1-2; 9 bases map to TRBD1. Germline trimming cut 8 bases from V and 2 bases from J; bases unmatched to any gene: 9. The CDR3 totals 15 residues. In germline, CDR1 is SEHNR, CDR2 FQNEAQ (reference sequence). The CDR3 loop reads CASGGTGFDNYGYTF. The CDR3 region has the DNA TGTGCCAGCGGCGGGACAGGGTTCGACAACTATGGCTACACCTTC.

The V gene is TRBV21-1, the J gene TRBJ1-4. TRBV21-1 is termed a pseudogene. The CDR3 consists of 15 residues. The chain's CDR3 is CASNVPTRVGEKLFF. CDR3 nucleotide sequence: TGTGCCAGCAACGTTCCGACCCGGGTTGGTGAAAAACTGTTTTTT.

This chain uses TRBV6-5 with TRBJ1-6, with D perhaps TRBD1 (6 bases). CDR1 and CDR2 from the germline V gene are MNHEY and SVGAGI. The CDR3 is 14 residues long. V was pared by 6 bases and J by 6 bases, with 12 bases between. Here the CDR3 reads CASSLQGLNSPLHF. The CDR3 bases are TGTGCCAGCAGCTTACAGGGTCTTAATTCACCCCTCCACTTT.

The rearrangement uses TRBV6-1 and TRBJ1-2, with D perhaps TRBD1 (6 bases). This CDR3 region has 15 residues. Trimming shortened V by 2 bases and J by 7 bases, and 17 bases separated the two germline ends. Per the germline V gene, CDR1 is MNHNS and CDR2 is SASEGT. The CDR3 loop reads CASSELNTGFGGYTF. The CDR3 region has the DNA TGTGCCAGCAGTGAACTGAATACAGGGTTTGGTGGCTACACCTTC.

The chain's CDR3 is CASSYSFGGRGPQHF. The DNA for the CDR3 is TGTGCCAGCAGTTACTCATTTGGGGGGCGGGGGCCCCAGCATTTT. J is TRBJ1-5 and V is TRBV6-6, with a possible D match to TRBD1 (6 bases). V was cut by 0 bases and J by 9 bases, with 15 bases left in between. CDR1 is MNHNY and CDR2 is SVGAGI in the germline V gene (reference sequence). The CDR3 covers 15 residues.

The rearrangement joins TRBV11-2 to TRBJ2-5; 11 nucleotides match TRBD2. The CDR3 is 17 residues long. After removal of 4 bases from V and 5 bases from J, the junction contained 12 bases not matched to a gene. Germline loops: CDR1 SGHAT, CDR2 FQNNGV. In nucleotides, the CDR3 is TGTGCCAGCAGCTCTCGGATAGCGGGGGGGGTCCGGGAGACCCAGTACTTC. It yields the protein CASSSRIAGGVRETQYF.

This rearrangement joins TRBV11-2 to TRBJ2-2; D is unclear. This CDR3 region has 17 residues. In germline, CDR1 is SGHAT, CDR2 FQNNGV. Trimming removed 6 bases at V and 1 base at J, with 18 bases between. CDR3 sequence reads: CASSRYRSRMNTGELFF. Written as DNA, the CDR3 is TGTGCCAGCAGTCGATATCGCTCTCGGATGAACACCGGGGAGCTGTTTTTT.

J is TRBJ1-1 and V is TRBV27; TRBD1 is a possible D gene (5 bases). Deletions cut 3 bases from V and 4 bases from J, with 6 bases between. The CDR3 spans 12 residues. Germline CDR1 MNHEY, CDR2 SMNVEV (reference sequence). Written as DNA, the CDR3 is TGTGCCAGCAGTTTTCAGGGCACTGAAGCTTTCTTT. Amino acids: CASSFQGTEAFF.

The chain combines TRBV6-5 with TRBJ2-7; tentatively, D is TRBD1 (5 bases). Germline CDR1 and CDR2: MNHEY and SVGAGI. This CDR3 spans 15 amino acids. The V gene lost 0 bases and the J gene lost 6 bases, with 15 bases spanning the gap. The CDR3 DNA is TGTGCCAGCAGTTACTCCGGCGCAGGGTGGAGCGAGCAGTACGTC. Translation gives CASSYSGAGWSEQYV.

CDR3 bases: TGTGCCAGCAGCCCCAGGGGCGAGGTATCTGGGGCCAACGTCCTGACTTTC. Its protein is CASSPRGEVSGANVLTF. This sequence joins TRBV9 and TRBJ2-6; D possibly corresponds to TRBD1 (6 bases). This CDR3 region has 17 residues. The V gene lost 4 bases and the J gene lost 1 base, with 15 bases spanning the gap. In germline, CDR1 is SGDLS, CDR2 YYNGEE.

The CDR3 DNA reads TGCGCCAGCAGCCCGGGGGAGCTCACAGATACGCAGTATTTT. Protein product: CASSPGELTDTQYF. This rearrangement joins TRBV5-1 to TRBJ2-3; maybe TRBD2 (6 bases). CDR1 and CDR2 (germline): SGHRS, YFSETQ. The CDR3 is 14 residues long. V dropped 4 bases and J dropped 2 bases, with 11 bases sitting between them. Together with reference TRBV5-1 and TRBJ2-3, the CDR3 gives the full variable domain: KAGVTQTPRYLIKTRGQQVTLSCSPISGHRSVSWYQQTPGQGLQFLFEYFSETQRNKGNFPGRFSGRQFSNSRSEMNVSTLELGDSALYLCASSPGELTDTQYFGPGTRLTVL.

This clone was counted between two and nine times. The V and J genes are TRBV11-2 and TRBJ1-3; maybe TRBD1 (5 bases). The germline gives CDR1 SGHAT, CDR2 FQNNGV. With 5 bases removed from V and 0 bases from J, the gap between germline ends came to 14 bases. The CDR3 is made up of 16 amino acids. CDR3 sequence reads: CASSRLGALSGNTIYF. The DNA of the CDR3 is TGTGCCAGCAGCAGATTAGGGGCGCTCTCTGGAAACACCATATATTTT.

The chain employs TRBV13 and TRBJ2-6; unclear D gene. V lost 0 bases, J lost 6 bases, and 12 bases lay in between. Germline-derived CDR1 and CDR2 are PRHDT and FYEKMQ (reference sequence). This CDR3 is 16 amino acids long. The CDR3 DNA is TGTGCCAGCAGCTTAGGCCGCTCCCAAACGGCCAACGTCCTGACTTTC. Translating it yields CASSLGRSQTANVLTF.

The chain links TRBV7-7 to TRBJ2-5; D may be TRBD2 (6 bases). From germline, CDR1 is SSHAT and CDR2 FNYEAQ (reference sequence). The CDR3 has 15 amino acids. V lost 1 base and J 6 bases, leaving 15 bases between the germline ends. The CDR3 DNA follows: TGTGCCAGCAGCTTAGGAGAAGGAGGGATTAAGACCCAGTACTTC. It translates to CASSLGEGGIKTQYF.

The chain couples TRBV24-1 to TRBJ2-2, with TRBD1 matching 7 bases. The CDR3 covers 16 residues. Unmatched junction bases numbered 9, after V lost 3 bases and J lost 6 bases. From germline, CDR1 is KGHDR and CDR2 SFDVKD. This CDR3 reads CATSDNTGVSAGELFF. Written as DNA, the CDR3 is TGTGCCACCAGTGATAATACAGGGGTATCCGCCGGGGAGCTGTTTTTT.

V usage is TRBV11-1 and J usage is TRBJ1-2, with unresolved D. The CDR3 loop spans 13 amino acids. Trimming removed 5 bases from V and 8 bases from J, with 15 bases in between. Germline assignment: CDR1 SGHAT and CDR2 FQDESV (reference sequence). The CDR3 bases are TGTGCCAGCAGCGAAATGGGTTTTTTCGGCTACACCTTC. This translates into CASSEMGFFGYTF.

The gene calls are TRBV6-1 and TRBJ2-1; TRBD1 is a possible D gene (5 bases). Trimming shortened V by 2 bases and J by 7 bases, and 9 bases separated the two germline ends. The germline V gene encodes CDR1 MNHNS and CDR2 SASEGT. This CDR3 contains 13 residues. This CDR3 is CASSESDRNEQFF. CDR3 DNA: TGTGCCAGCAGTGAATCCGACAGAAATGAGCAGTTCTTC.

This chain connects TRBV28 to TRBJ2-7, with 11 bases that match TRBD1. This CDR3 region has 14 residues. After removal of 3 bases from V and 6 bases from J, the junction contained 4 bases not matched to a gene. Germline CDR1 reads MDHEN; CDR2 reads SYDVKM. The CDR3 DNA sequence: TGTGCCAGCAGTTTGCGGGACAGGGGGTCCGAGCAGTACTTC. This sequence encodes CASSLRDRGSEQYF.

This clone is a singleton in its sample. The genes are TRBV9 and TRBJ1-5; tentative D call: TRBD1 (5 bases). The CDR3 loop spans 15 amino acids. Trimming shortened V by 4 bases and J by 9 bases, and 20 bases separated the two germline ends. Germline CDR1 reads SGDLS; CDR2 reads YYNGEE. The CDR3 DNA reads TGTGCCAGCAGCCCAGACCCGGGGGATTTTTGGCCCCAGCATTTT. Amino acid sequence: CASSPDPGDFWPQHF.

This sequence joins TRBV27 and TRBJ2-3; possible D gene TRBD1, 6 bases. Trimming took 0 bases from V and 13 from J, leaving 17 bases between them. CDR1 and CDR2 from the germline V gene are MNHEY and SMNVEV (reference sequence). This CDR3 spans 14 amino acids. The CDR3 loop is CASSLSGRGGREYF. The CDR3, as DNA: TGTGCCAGCAGTTTATCCGGACGAGGGGGACGGGAGTATTTT.